One and the same sample provided the 8 T cell receptor beta chains below, sequenced in a study of cytomegalovirus exposure and HLA in healthy donors. Both 60 Vbeta primers and 13 Jbeta primers went into the PCR. Using immunoSEQ multiplex PCR, the repertoire was profiled, and TCRdb retains in-frame clones only, with some absent. The sample includes some 90,000 clones, more than 60% seen only once; the top ten take about 2.5%. The specimen was PBMCs. Receptors were obtained from a man aged 45-60 years in good health and CMV-seronegative.

This chain links TRBV7-2 with TRBJ2-7, with D possibly TRBD1 on 6 matching bases. Trimming took off 2 bases at V and 1 base at J, with 9 bases between the two ends. The CDR3 covers 14 residues. The germline gives CDR1 SGHTA, CDR2 FQGNSA. This chain's CDR3 is CASSLQQGSYEQYF. The CDR3 coding sequence is TGTGCCAGCAGCTTACAGCAGGGGTCCTACGAGCAGTACTTC. Based on the CDR3 plus reference TRBV7-2 and TRBJ2-7, the full variable domain is GAGVSQSPSNKVTEKGKDVELRCDPISGHTALYWYRQSLGQGLEFLIYFQGNSAPDKSGLPSDRFSAERTGGSVSTLTIQRTQQEDSAVYLCASSLQQGSYEQYFGPGTRLTVT.

The chain couples TRBV18 to TRBJ1-1, with D possibly TRBD1 on 6 matching bases. The germline gives CDR1 KGHSH, CDR2 LQKENI. Deletions cut 6 bases from V and 4 bases from J, with 15 bases between. The CDR3 is 14 residues long. The CDR3 sequence is CASSLNRAGTEAFF. The CDR3 coding sequence is TGTGCCAGCTCCCTGAACAGGGCCGGCACTGAAGCTTTCTTT.

V gene TRBV7-9 combines with J gene TRBJ2-2; TRBD2 agrees at 10 bases. Germline trimming cut 3 bases from V and 4 bases from J; bases unmatched to any gene: 5. The CDR3 runs 16 residues. Germline-derived CDR1 and CDR2 are SEHNR and FQNEAQ (reference sequence). In nucleotides, the CDR3 is TGTGCCAGCAGCTTTGGGTCTAGCGGGGGCACCGGGGAGCTGTTTTTT. Its protein is CASSFGSSGGTGELFF. The whole variable domain, filled in from reference TRBV7-9 and TRBJ2-2, reads DTGVSQNPRHKITKRGQNVTFRCDPISEHNRLYWYRQTLGQGPEFLTYFQNEAQLEKSRLLSDRFSAERPKGSFSTLEIQRTEQGDSAMYLCASSFGSSGGTGELFFGEGSRLTVL.

V gene TRBV6-1 combines with J gene TRBJ2-1; TRBD2 matches 9 bases. The CDR3 loop spans 15 amino acids. V shed 5 bases, J shed 12 bases, and the junction held 14 bases outside the gene matches. The germline V gene encodes CDR1 MNHNS and CDR2 SASEGT. In nucleotides, the CDR3 is TGTGCCAGCAGTACCACTAGCGGGCGCACGTACAGGCAGTTCTTC. It is translated as CASSTTSGRTYRQFF.

V gene TRBV18 combines with J gene TRBJ2-5; TRBD2 agrees at 10 bases. V lost 2 bases to trimming and J lost 3 bases; unmatched junction nucleotides: 12. Germline V gives CDR1 KGHSH, CDR2 LQKENI. The CDR3 sequence is 18 residues long. CDR3 loop: CASSPITSGALNKETQYF. For the CDR3, the DNA is TGTGCCAGCTCACCAATTACTAGCGGGGCTCTAAATAAAGAGACCCAGTACTTC.

The chain links TRBV7-3 to TRBJ2-3; D is unclear. CDR3 size: 13 residues. CDR1 is SGHTA and CDR2 is FQGTGA in the germline V gene. The V end was cut by 3 bases, the J end by 0 bases, with 4 bases between. The CDR3 DNA reads TGTGCCAGCAGCTTTGAGAGCACAGATACGCAGTATTTT. This gives the protein CASSFESTDTQYF.

V is TRBV7-9 and J is TRBJ1-3; 10 bases align to TRBD1. Germline CDR1 SEHNR, CDR2 FQNEAQ (reference sequence). V dropped 1 base and J dropped 5; count of bases not matched to a gene: 2. The CDR3 runs to 15 residues. This CDR3 is CASSLGQGARNTIYF. The CDR3 DNA sequence: TGTGCCAGCAGCTTAGGACAGGGGGCTCGAAACACCATATATTTT.

This clone was seen only a few times. The chain employs TRBV11-2 and TRBJ1-1, with D possibly being TRBD1 (5 bases). V was shortened by 5 bases and J by 0 bases, with 10 bases between the two germline ends. This CDR3 is built from 14 residues. The V gene's germline CDR1 is SGHAT and CDR2 FQNNGV. In DNA form, the CDR3 reads TGTGCCAGCAGCCACAGGAACATGAACACTGAAGCTTTCTTT. The encoded protein is CASSHRNMNTEAFF.